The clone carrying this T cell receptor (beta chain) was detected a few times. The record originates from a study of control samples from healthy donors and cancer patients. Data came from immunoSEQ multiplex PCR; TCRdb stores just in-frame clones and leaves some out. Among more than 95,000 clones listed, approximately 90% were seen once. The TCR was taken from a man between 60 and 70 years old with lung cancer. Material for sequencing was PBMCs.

The chain's CDR3 is CASSLGLESSYNSPLHF. CDR3 bases: TGCGCCAGCAGCTTGGGTCTAGAGAGCTCCTATAATTCACCCCTCCACTTT. The chain employs TRBV5-1 and TRBJ1-6; D not certain. V lost 0 bases, J lost 0 bases, and 10 bases lay in between. The CDR3 has 17 residues. The germline V gene has CDR1 SGHRS and CDR2 YFSETQ.